The clone carrying this TCR beta chain turned up a few times. No antigen is known for it. At one boundary the junction diverges from the germline segment, which might be a read error. The germline V gene encodes CDR1 SGHAT and CDR2 FQDESV (reference sequence). The CDR3 has 16 amino acids. The data are from a study of blood T cells in healthy people across ages. Findings and limits, study-wide: A roughly linear age-dependent decrease characterized TCR beta diversity per million T cells.

A second PCR of roughly 7 to 11 cycles used a sample-barcoded 5' primer and a J-beta primer mix. Every cDNA molecule bore a tag from a template-switch adaptor containing 12 random nucleotides. Each sample provided no less than 3 million CDR3-containing paired-end reads. TCRdb passed the 5' RACE reads through MiXCR, listing each CDR3 protein once. Among over 600,000 distinct CDR3 sequences listed, around 20% were seen once. The rearrangement joins TRBV11-1 to TRBJ2-2; D is tentatively TRBD1 or TRBD2 (5 bases each). Material for sequencing was blood. The TCR was taken from a man in his 70s in good health. Written as DNA, the CDR3 is TGTGCCAGCAGCTCCGGACTCTCCCCGGGGACCGAGGAGCTGTTTTTT. It codes for CASSSGLSPGTEELFF.